Following are 21 T cell receptor beta chains from one sample sequenced in a study of T cell responses to AZD1222 COVID-19 vaccine. The data were produced by immunoSEQ multiplex PCR, yet TCRdb's version contains in-frame clones alone and is incomplete. Of roughly 120,000 clones in the sample, 85% to 95% are singletons; the top ten hold around 2.8%. This material consisted of peripheral blood, taken 28 days after the second AZD1222 dose. The receptor source for this set is an adult who received the AZD1222 COVID-19 vaccine.

This clone showed up just a few times. The sample carries other DNA sequences with the same CDR3. This chain connects TRBV7-9 to TRBJ1-5, with D possibly TRBD1 on 5 matching bases. This CDR3 contains 15 residues. CDR1 is SEHNR, CDR2 FQNEAQ, per germline (reference sequence). Trimming took off 1 base at V and 0 bases at J, with 7 bases between the two ends. The chain's CDR3 is CASSLGGYSNQPQHF. CDR3 DNA sequence: TGTGCCAGCAGCTTAGGGGGCTATAGCAATCAGCCCCAGCATTTT.

This CDR3 is CASSEFGQGWATEAFF. The CDR3 DNA reads as TGTGCCAGCAGTGAATTTGGACAGGGTTGGGCCACTGAAGCTTTCTTT. The rearrangement uses TRBV6-1 and TRBJ1-1, with 8 bases that match TRBD1. The CDR3 length is 16 residues. CDR1 and CDR2 from the germline V gene are MNHNS and SASEGT. Germline trimming cut 2 bases from V and 4 bases from J; bases unmatched to any gene: 9.

This clone occurred once. The chain joins TRBV5-5 to TRBJ2-7; 7 nucleotides match TRBD1. The CDR3 runs to 16 residues. The ends lost 0 bases at V and 4 bases at J; junction bases unmatched: 10. CDR1 is SGHKS and CDR2 is YYEKEE in the germline V gene (reference sequence). The CDR3 sequence is CASSLVRRTGHYEQYF. In DNA form, the CDR3 reads TGTGCCAGCAGCTTGGTCAGGCGGACAGGACATTACGAGCAGTACTTC.

The chain joins TRBV27 to TRBJ1-5; unclear D gene. Trimming stripped 6 bases from V and 3 bases from J, with 9 bases between. CDR3 length: 13 residues. CDR1 is MNHEY and CDR2 is SMNVEV in the germline V gene (reference sequence). The CDR3 DNA sequence: TGTGCCAGCAGGATCTACGACAATCAGCCCCAGCATTTT. It codes for CASRIYDNQPQHF.

This sequence joins TRBV5-1 and TRBJ1-2, with no clear D. Looked up from germline, CDR1 is SGHRS and CDR2 is YFSETQ. The CDR3 length is 13 residues. V lost 6 bases and J lost 7, with 16 bases in between. The DNA of the CDR3 is TGCGCCAGCACAACGGGGAGGACGGCTGGCTACACCTTC. Its protein is CASTTGRTAGYTF.

The V call is TRBV9, the J call TRBJ1-1, with D perhaps TRBD1 (5 bases). In germline, CDR1 is SGDLS, CDR2 YYNGEE. V was shortened by 0 bases and J by 4 bases, with 16 bases between the two germline ends. The CDR3 consists of 16 residues. For the CDR3, the DNA is TGTGCCAGCAGCGTAGGTGGAGGGACTGGGGGCACTGAAGCTTTCTTT. It specifies CASSVGGGTGGTEAFF.

The chain employs TRBV7-2 and TRBJ1-1; D is undetermined. The V end was cut by 2 bases, the J end by 1 base, with 8 bases between. CDR1 is SGHTA, CDR2 FQGNSA, per germline. CDR3 length: 14 amino acids. The CDR3 loop is CASSLRVRNTEAFF. The CDR3 region has the DNA TGTGCCAGCAGCTTAAGGGTACGGAACACTGAAGCTTTCTTT.

The chain is built from TRBV5-1 and TRBJ1-6, with D perhaps matching TRBD1 (5 bases). V was trimmed by 4 bases and J by 7 bases, leaving 18 bases between them. CDR3 length: 16 residues. Germline V lookup: CDR1 SGHRS, CDR2 YFSETQ. The chain's CDR3 is CASSGSMGDLNSPLHF. The CDR3 DNA reads TGCGCCAGCAGCGGGTCGATGGGGGATCTGAATTCACCCCTCCACTTT.

The gene calls are TRBV5-1 and TRBJ2-7; 7 bases match TRBD1. Per the germline V gene, CDR1 is SGHRS and CDR2 is YFSETQ. With V trimmed by 0 bases and J by 3 bases, 6 bases remained unmatched. CDR3 length: 15 amino acids. DNA for the CDR3: TGCGCCAGCAGCTTGGCCGGGACAGCAGACTACGAGCAGTACTTC. It encodes CASSLAGTADYEQYF.

The table lists this clone with a count of one. The chain uses TRBV6-1 and TRBJ2-3; D remains unclear. V was trimmed by 0 bases and J by 9 bases, leaving 10 bases between them. CDR3 length: 13 amino acids. Germline CDR1 reads MNHNS; CDR2 reads SASEGT. DNA of the CDR3: TGTGCCAGCAGTGAAGCCCTCAAGGCCACGCAGTATTTT. Protein: CASSEALKATQYF.

This clone was counted a single time. This chain links TRBV5-4 with TRBJ1-1; 9 bases are a match to TRBD1. Germline assignment: CDR1 SGHNT and CDR2 YYREEE (reference sequence). The length of the CDR3 is 16 residues. V was pared by 0 bases and J by 4 bases, with 7 bases of the junction left unmatched. CDR3 in DNA: TGTGCCAGCAGCTTGGGAGGGACAGGGACCCCCACTGAAGCTTTCTTT. Translation: CASSLGGTGTPTEAFF.

The gene calls are TRBV14 and TRBJ2-7; perhaps TRBD1 as D (5 bases). The CDR3 extends over 13 amino acids. Trimming shortened V by 4 bases and J by 7 bases, and 14 bases separated the two germline ends. Germline assignment: CDR1 SGHDN and CDR2 FVKESK. CDR3 sequence: CASSRRQPWEQYF. Here the CDR3 DNA reads TGTGCCAGCAGCCGACGACAGCCTTGGGAGCAGTACTTC.

This chain joins TRBV27 and TRBJ1-4; D perhaps matches TRBD1 (6 bases). This CDR3 has 13 amino acids. From germline, CDR1 is MNHEY and CDR2 SMNVEV (reference sequence). V was cut by 9 bases and J by 8 bases, with 16 bases left in between. CDR3 nucleotide sequence: TGTGCCAGGATCAGAGGGGGGGGAGAAAAACTGTTTTTT. It yields the protein CARIRGGGEKLFF. The variable domain in full, with the rest retrieved from reference TRBV27 and TRBJ1-4, is EAQVTQNPRYLITVTGKKLTVTCSQNMNHEYMSWYRQDPGLGLRQIYYSMNVEVTDKGDVPEGYKVSRKEKRNFPLILESPSPNQTSLYFCARIRGGGEKLFFGSGTQLSVL.

The rearrangement joins TRBV29-1 to TRBJ2-7; unclear D gene. V was pared by 4 bases and J by 0 bases, with 10 bases between. From germline, CDR1 is SQVTM and CDR2 ANQGSEA. The CDR3 is 13 residues long. CDR3 loop: CSVADDRSYEQYF. In nucleotides, the CDR3 is TGCAGCGTTGCAGACGACCGCTCCTACGAGCAGTACTTC.

This clone was detected once. The gene calls are TRBV18 and TRBJ2-7; D not certain. V dropped 6 bases and J dropped 5 bases, with 11 bases sitting between them. Germline V gene data show CDR1 as KGHSH and CDR2 as LQKENI. The CDR3 length is 12 residues. The chain's CDR3 is CASSRLGDEQYF. The CDR3 DNA is TGTGCCAGCTCCCGACTTGGGGACGAGCAGTACTTC.

The rearrangement uses TRBV7-2 and TRBJ2-1; the match to TRBD2 covers 12 bases. The CDR3 consists of 14 residues. V lost 5 bases, J lost 8 bases, and 4 bases stayed unmatched. Germline loops: CDR1 SGHTA, CDR2 FQGNSA. CDR3 loop: CASSPSGRGYEQFF. The DNA for the CDR3 is TGTGCCAGCAGCCCTAGCGGGAGGGGCTATGAGCAGTTCTTC.

This clone was found once. The chain employs TRBV14 and TRBJ1-2; D gene ambiguous. Trimming pared 4 bases from V and 0 bases from J, leaving 15 bases between. Germline V lookup: CDR1 SGHDN, CDR2 FVKESK. The CDR3 length is 16 residues. CDR3 nucleotide sequence: TGTGCCAGCAGCCTTGAATGGGGAACCACTAACTATGGCTACACCTTC. Translation: CASSLEWGTTNYGYTF.

The chain joins TRBV6-5 to TRBJ2-7; D is possibly TRBD1 or TRBD2 (5 bases each). Trimming took off 2 bases at V and 2 bases at J, with 16 bases between the two ends. The CDR3 covers 16 residues. Germline values: CDR1 MNHEY, CDR2 SVGAGI. In DNA, the CDR3 is TGTGCCAGCAGTTACGGGGCGAGCAGGGAGACCTACGAGCAGTACTTC. Translating it yields CASSYGASRETYEQYF.

The sample holds one count of this clone. The chain is built from TRBV10-3 and TRBJ2-7; D gene uncertain. Germline V CDR1 and CDR2: ENHRY, SYGVKD. CDR3 length: 15 residues. V was pared by 1 base and J by 2 bases, with 12 bases between. The CDR3 is CAISELTEKAYEQYF. In DNA, the CDR3 is TGTGCCATCAGTGAGTTAACAGAAAAAGCCTACGAGCAGTACTTC.

The gene calls are TRBV7-8 and TRBJ2-7; D gene ambiguous. The CDR3 loop spans 14 amino acids. Germline values: CDR1 SGHVS, CDR2 FQNEAQ. Trimming pared 5 bases from V and 1 base from J, leaving 12 bases between. The CDR3 here is CASSRAWVSYEQYF. The CDR3 DNA reads TGTGCCAGCAGCCGAGCTTGGGTATCCTACGAGCAGTACTTC.

The chain uses TRBV3-1 (or the pseudogene TRBV3-2) and TRBJ2-1; D might be TRBD1 or TRBD2, each matching 5 bases. Germline V gene data show CDR1 as LGHDT and CDR2 as YNNKEL (reference sequence). The CDR3 runs to 14 residues. Between the trimmed V and J ends, which lost 4 bases and 9 bases, there was a span of 16 bases. CDR3 nucleotides: TGTGCCAGCAGCCTCAAAGAATGGGGGTTTGAGCAGTTCTTC. It specifies CASSLKEWGFEQFF.